The 28 T cell receptor beta chains reported below all come from one sample, sequenced in a study of T cells after yellow fever vaccination. TCRdb re-analysed the 5' RACE reads in MiXCR, keeping a single row per CDR3 protein. This table holds fewer than 500,000 distinct CDR3 sequences, 15% to 20% found once. Here the sequenced sample was PBMCs, taken before the yellow fever booster vaccination. The receptors stem from a man aged 18 to 29 who received the YFV17D yellow fever vaccine.

This clonotype was detected only a few times. The rearrangement joins TRBV6-5 to TRBJ2-2; possible D gene TRBD1, 6 bases. The germline V gene encodes CDR1 MNHEY and CDR2 SVGAGI. Trimming removed 7 bases at V and 5 bases at J, with 14 bases between. The length of the CDR3 is 14 residues. CDR3 DNA sequence: TGTGCCAGCAACACAGGGAGTTGGACCGGGGAGCTGTTTTTT. Its translation is CASNTGSWTGELFF.

This CDR3 is CASSLAGTEEAFF. The CDR3 region has the DNA TGTGCCAGCAGCTTGGCTGGGACAGAAGAAGCTTTCTTT. The chain joins TRBV5-6 to TRBJ1-1; TRBD1 aligns across 7 bases. There are 13 residues in the CDR3. V gave up 0 bases and J gave up 8 bases; unmatched junction bases: 4. Germline CDR1 reads SGHDT; CDR2 reads YYEEEE.

In its sample, this clonotype was seen a few times. This rearrangement joins TRBV29-1 to TRBJ2-1; 13 bases match TRBD2. CDR1 and CDR2 from the germline V gene are SQVTM and ANQGSEA. This CDR3 is built from 13 residues. V trimming: 7 bases; J trimming: 8 bases; junction bases outside the gene matches: 5. CDR3 residues: CSGRLAGGYEQFF. DNA of the CDR3: TGCAGCGGACGACTAGCGGGGGGATATGAGCAGTTCTTC.

V is TRBV6-5 and J is TRBJ1-1; 7 positions agree with TRBD1. The V segment lost 2 bases and the J segment 0 bases; nucleotides outside the gene matches: 12. The CDR3 is made up of 18 amino acids. Germline CDR1 is MNHEY and CDR2 is SVGAGI. The CDR3 sequence: CASSYTHPGGTVNTEAFF. The CDR3 bases are TGTGCCAGCAGTTACACACACCCAGGGGGTACGGTGAACACTGAAGCTTTCTTT.

Points on this clonotype: A junction boundary mismatches the germline segment, possibly from a read error. The chain carries TRBV6-2 or TRBV6-3 and TRBJ1-2; TRBD1 might be the D (5 bases). The germline V gene encodes CDR1 MNHEY and CDR2 SVGEGT. The CDR3 covers 15 residues. Here the CDR3 DNA reads TGTGCCAGCAGATACTTTGAAACGCCCCAGGGTGGCTACACCTTC. Its translation is CASRYFETPQGGYTF.

The rearrangement uses TRBV6-4 and TRBJ2-1; 7 nucleotides line up with TRBD2. J was trimmed by 0 bases and V by 2 bases; bases with no gene match: 4. The V gene's germline CDR1 is MRHNA and CDR2 SNTAGT. CDR3 size: 16 residues. In nucleotides, the CDR3 is TGTGCCAGCAGTGACCGGCGGGGGAGCTCCTACAATGAGCAGTTCTTC. Amino acids: CASSDRRGSSYNEQFF.

CDR3 loop: CASSQDSTAYGYTF. In DNA form, the CDR3 reads TGTGCCAGCAGCCAAGATTCTACGGCGTATGGCTACACCTTC. J is TRBJ1-2 and V is TRBV14; D remains ambiguous. There are 14 residues in the CDR3. Germline loops: CDR1 SGHDN, CDR2 FVKESK. V was clipped by 0 bases and J by 5 bases, with 10 bases between them. The full variable domain, completed using reference TRBV14 and TRBJ1-2, is EAGVTQFPSHSVIEKGQTVTLRCDPISGHDNLYWYRRVMGKEIKFLLHFVKESKQDESGMPNNRFLAERTGGTYSTLKVQPAELEDSGVYFCASSQDSTAYGYTFGSGTRLTVV.

The rearrangement links TRBV21-1 to TRBJ2-7; TRBD2 is taken as the D call from the table, unchecked against the DNA. TRBV21-1 represents a pseudogene. This CDR3 spans 12 amino acids. CDR3 loop: CAGLRITYEQYF. The CDR3 DNA follows: TGTGCCGGACTCAGAATAACCTACGAGCAGTACTTC.

This clonotype was seen only a few times. The chain joins TRBV6-6 to TRBJ1-2; D unresolved. Trimming cost V 6 bases and J 6 bases, with 14 bases left between them. The CDR3 runs 13 residues. CDR1 and CDR2 from the germline V gene are MNHNY and SVGAGI (reference sequence). CDR3 residues: CASSRDVPHGYTF. The CDR3 DNA reads as TGTGCCAGCAGCCGAGACGTTCCCCATGGCTACACCTTC.

The chain uses TRBV4-2 and TRBJ2-5; 8 bases match TRBD2. V was pared by 1 base and J by 2 bases, with 6 bases of the junction left unmatched. Germline V gives CDR1 LGHNA, CDR2 YNFKEQ. This CDR3 spans 16 amino acids. The CDR3 coding sequence is TGTGCCAGCAGCCAAGGACTAGCGAGGGTTCAAGAGACCCAGTACTTC. It encodes CASSQGLARVQETQYF.

This chain uses TRBV25-1 with TRBJ2-5; 11 nucleotides agree with TRBD1. The CDR3 is made up of 16 amino acids. J was trimmed by 5 bases and V by 6 bases; bases with no gene match: 11. CDR1 is MGHDK, CDR2 SYGVNS, per germline. The CDR3 spells CASRPWGTGGGETQYF. CDR3 bases: TGTGCCAGCAGACCATGGGGGACAGGGGGAGGTGAGACCCAGTACTTC.

The genes are TRBV5-6 and TRBJ2-7; 10 bases are shared with TRBD1. This CDR3 has 14 residues. Per the germline V gene, CDR1 is SGHDT and CDR2 is YYEEEE. Trimming removed 5 bases from V and 6 bases from J; junction bases left unmatched: 8. CDR3 protein: CASRVGQGMTEQYF. In DNA, the CDR3 is TGTGCCAGCAGGGTGGGACAGGGGATGACCGAGCAGTACTTC.

The V gene is TRBV24-1, the J gene TRBJ2-2; no reliable D call. Germline loops: CDR1 KGHDR, CDR2 SFDVKD. This CDR3 is built from 13 residues. Trimming left V 9 bases short and J 2 bases short, with 9 bases between. CDR3 bases: TGTGCCACCGCCGCCAAAAACACCGGGGAGCTGTTTTTT. Its protein is CATAAKNTGELFF.

This clonotype was seen once. This chain links TRBV6-6 with TRBJ1-1, with D possibly TRBD1 on 5 matching bases. Trimming took 2 bases from V and 4 from J, leaving 17 bases between them. From germline, CDR1 is MNHNY and CDR2 SVGAGI (reference sequence). CDR3 length: 16 residues. This CDR3 reads CASSYGLGGKFTEAFF. CDR3 in DNA: TGTGCCAGCAGTTACGGTCTCGGGGGGAAATTCACTGAAGCTTTCTTT.

This chain connects TRBV29-1 to TRBJ2-2, with D perhaps being TRBD1 or TRBD2 (5 bases each). Germline lookup yields CDR1 SQVTM and CDR2 ANQGSEA. This CDR3 has 14 amino acids. Trimming shortened V by 7 bases and J by 1 base, and 13 bases separated the two germline ends. The CDR3: CSGRRDQNTGELFF. CDR3 in DNA: TGCAGCGGGAGACGGGACCAGAACACCGGGGAGCTGTTTTTT.

This clonotype has more than one count but fewer than ten. The genes are TRBV12-3 or TRBV12-4 and TRBJ1-5, with a weak D call TRBD1 (5 bases). This CDR3 spans 16 amino acids. V shed 6 bases and J shed 4 bases, with 19 bases lying between them. The CDR3 sequence: CASSYTGAGANQPQHF. The CDR3 bases are TGTGCCAGCAGCTACACCGGGGCCGGGGCAAATCAGCCCCAGCATTTT.

In this sample, this clonotype turned up a few times. The V and J genes are TRBV10-3 and TRBJ2-7; TRBD2 aligns across 7 bases. The CDR3 extends over 13 amino acids. CDR1 ENHRY and CDR2 SYGVKD come from the germline V gene. Trimming at V came to 2 bases and at J to 6 bases, leaving 4 bases not matched to a gene. CDR3 sequence reads: CAISEVGGSEQYF. The CDR3 DNA reads as TGTGCCATCAGTGAGGTCGGGGGGAGCGAGCAGTACTTC.

This sequence joins TRBV10-3 and TRBJ2-2, with TRBD2 identical over 12 bases. CDR3 length: 14 residues. Germline CDR1 ENHRY, CDR2 SYGVKD. Unmatched junction bases numbered 4, after V lost 10 bases and J lost 4 bases. Here the CDR3 DNA reads TGTGCCACTAGCGGGGGGGCCGGCACCGGGGAGCTGTTTTTT. It translates to CATSGGAGTGELFF.

Ten or more counts support this clonotype. Its ends do not fully match the called genes, so a read error is possible. This chain joins TRBV5-1 and TRBJ1-1; D may be TRBD1 (5 bases). This CDR3 region has 14 residues. Germline V lookup: CDR1 SGHRS, CDR2 YFSETQ. The DNA of the CDR3 is TGTGCCAGCAGCTTCGGGACGGCGAACACTGAAGCTTTCTTT. Residues: CASSFGTANTEAFF.

The table lists this clonotype with a few counts. This chain links TRBV19 with TRBJ1-2; no definite D call. This CDR3 is 11 amino acids long. Trimming removed 8 bases from V and 2 bases from J, with 6 bases in between. Germline values: CDR1 LNHDA, CDR2 SQIVND (reference sequence). CDR3 nucleotide sequence: TGTGCCAGTCGTCGGAACTATGGCTACACCTTC. Its translation: CASRRNYGYTF.

This clonotype was detected a few times. The chain carries TRBV20-1 and TRBJ1-2, with a weak D call TRBD1 (5 bases). The CDR3 contains 12 residues. Trimming took 3 bases from V and 2 from J, leaving 7 bases between them. The germline CDR1 and CDR2 sequences are DFQATT and SNEGSKA (reference sequence). CDR3 loop: CSASGGNYGYTF. The CDR3 nucleotides are TGCAGTGCTAGCGGGGGGAACTATGGCTACACCTTC.

The chain joins TRBV7-8 to TRBJ2-2; no definite D call. Trimming stripped 1 base from V and 4 bases from J, with 10 bases between. The V gene's germline CDR1 is SGHVS and CDR2 FQNEAQ. The CDR3 loop spans 15 amino acids. The CDR3 region has the DNA TGTGCCAGCAGCTTAGTTCAGCTTTCCACCGGGGAGCTGTTTTTT. It is translated as CASSLVQLSTGELFF.

This clonotype was recorded a few times. The chain combines TRBV11-2 with TRBJ2-1; no clear D. V gave up 0 bases and J gave up 9 bases, with 9 bases separating them. This CDR3 spans 13 amino acids. Per the germline V gene, CDR1 is SGHAT and CDR2 is FQNNGV. The CDR3 bases are TGTGCCAGCAGCTTAGAAGTCGGGTTTGAGCAGTTCTTC. It yields the protein CASSLEVGFEQFF.

The sample holds a few counts of this clonotype. This chain uses TRBV6-2 or TRBV6-3 with TRBJ2-1; 15 positions agree with TRBD2. The CDR3 contains 15 residues. Losses at the gene ends were 6 bases for V and 10 bases for J; bases not matched to a gene: 7. Germline V CDR1 and CDR2: MNHEY, SVGEGT. CDR3 coding DNA: TGTGCCAGCAGGATCGGACTAGCGGGGGGGCACGAGCAGTTCTTC. Protein sequence: CASRIGLAGGHEQFF.

The J gene is TRBJ1-2, the V gene TRBV11-2; TRBD1 might be the D (6 bases). Per germline, CDR1 SGHAT and CDR2 FQNNGV. The CDR3 sequence is 13 residues long. V was shortened by 0 bases and J by 6 bases, with 8 bases between the two germline ends. CDR3 amino acids: CASSLDSGDGYTF. DNA for the CDR3: TGTGCCAGCAGCTTAGATTCAGGGGATGGCTACACCTTC.

The genes are TRBV6-2 or TRBV6-3 and TRBJ2-3; perhaps TRBD2 as D (6 bases). Germline values: CDR1 MNHEY, CDR2 SVGEGT. With 6 bases removed from V and 4 bases from J, the gap between germline ends came to 14 bases. This CDR3 has 14 residues. The CDR3 reads CASSRDSAADTQYF. For the CDR3, the DNA is TGTGCCAGCAGCCGGGACTCCGCGGCAGATACGCAGTATTTT.

This clonotype was seen only a few times. V gene TRBV11-2 combines with J gene TRBJ2-3; 8 nucleotides agree with TRBD2. CDR1 and CDR2 (germline): SGHAT, FQNNGV. The V segment lost 5 bases and the J segment 1 base; nucleotides outside the gene matches: 5. The CDR3 has 15 residues. CDR3 DNA: TGTGCCAGCAGCAACGGGGGGGGTGGCACAGATACGCAGTATTTT. It codes for CASSNGGGGTDTQYF. The whole variable domain, filled in from reference TRBV11-2 and TRBJ2-3, reads EAGVAQSPRYKIIEKRQSVAFWCNPISGHATLYWYQQILGQGPKLLIQFQNNGVVDDSQLPKDRFSAERLKGVDSTLKIQPAKLEDSAVYLCASSNGGGGTDTQYFGPGTRLTVL.

In its sample, this clonotype was seen a few times. The chain is built from TRBV7-6 and TRBJ2-1; TRBD2 might be the D (6 bases). Germline-derived CDR1 and CDR2 are SGHVS and FNYEAQ. The CDR3 runs 18 residues. V lost 1 base and J 6 bases, leaving 22 bases between the germline ends. The CDR3 reads CASSLDGRGSGLVNEQFF. CDR3 DNA sequence: TGTGCCAGCAGCTTAGATGGCAGAGGTAGCGGACTGGTCAATGAGCAGTTCTTC.